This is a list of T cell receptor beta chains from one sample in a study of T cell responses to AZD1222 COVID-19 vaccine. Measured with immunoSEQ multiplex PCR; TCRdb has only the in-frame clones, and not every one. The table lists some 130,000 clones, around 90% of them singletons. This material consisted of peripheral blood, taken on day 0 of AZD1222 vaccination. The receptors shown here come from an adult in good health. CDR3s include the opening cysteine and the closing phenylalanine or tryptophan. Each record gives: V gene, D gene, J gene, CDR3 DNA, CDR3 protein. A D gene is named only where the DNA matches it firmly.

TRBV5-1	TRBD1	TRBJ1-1	TGCGCCAGCAGCTACCTCGGACAGGGGAACACTGAAGCTTTCTTT	CASSYLGQGNTEAFF
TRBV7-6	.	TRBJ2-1	TGTGCCAGCAGCTTAGCGGGTCTACAACGAGGCGGGCAGTTCTTC	CASSLAGLQRGGQFF
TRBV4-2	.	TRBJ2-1	TGTGCCAGCAGCCAAGAAGTCGGCGATGAGCAGTTCTTC	CASSQEVGDEQFF
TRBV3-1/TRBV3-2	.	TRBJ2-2	TGTGCCAGCAGCCAAGTGGGGGATACGTCCGGGGAGCTGTTTTTT	CASSQVGDTSGELFF
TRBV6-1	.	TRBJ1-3	TGTGCCAGCAGTGAATGGCGAGGCTCTGGAAACACCATATATTTT	CASSEWRGSGNTIYF
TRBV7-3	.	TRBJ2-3	TGTGCCAGCAGCTTATCCGGTCTCACAGATACGCAGTATTTT	CASSLSGLTDTQYF
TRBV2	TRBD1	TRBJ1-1	TGTGCCAGCAGTGAACAGGGGGTGACTGAAGCTTTCTTT	CASSEQGVTEAFF
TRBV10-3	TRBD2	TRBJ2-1	TGTGCCATCAAGGGACTAGCCGAGGATGAGCAGTTCTTC	CAIKGLAEDEQFF
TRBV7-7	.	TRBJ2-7	TGTGCTAGCAGCTTAGCGGGCAGGGGTGACGAGCAGTACTTC	CASSLAGRGDEQYF
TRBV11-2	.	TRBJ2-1	TGTGCCAGCAGCCATTTTGGGGGGGCGAAGTACAATGAGCAGTTCTTC	CASSHFGGAKYNEQFF
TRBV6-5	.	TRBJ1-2	TGTGCCAGCAGTTACTCGTCAGTAAACTATGGCTACACCTTC	CASSYSSVNYGYTF
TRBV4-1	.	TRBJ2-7	TGCGCCAGCAGCCACACCACAGGTTTCTCCTACGAGCAGTACTTC	CASSHTTGFSYEQYF
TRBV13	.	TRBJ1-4	TGTGCCAGCATCGTTACGGGGGAGCGGGGGACTGAAAAACTGTTTTTT	CASIVTGERGTEKLFF
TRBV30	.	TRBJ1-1	TGTGCCTGGGGGGTCAACACTGAAGCTTTCTTT	CAWGVNTEAFF
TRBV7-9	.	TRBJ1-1	TGTGCCAGCAGCCCCTTCCCCCGGGGGAACACTGAAGCTTTCTTT	CASSPFPRGNTEAFF
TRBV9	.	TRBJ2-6	TGTGCCAGCAGCGCGAGCATTCACTCTGGGGCCAACGTCCTGACTTTC	CASSASIHSGANVLTF
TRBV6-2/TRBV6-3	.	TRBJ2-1	TGTGCCAGCAGTTACTCGGACTCCCTTTCCTACAATGAGCAGTTCTTC	CASSYSDSLSYNEQFF
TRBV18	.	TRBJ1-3	TGTGCCAGCTCACCTGGTGGGCGCTCCGGAAACACCATATATTTT	CASSPGGRSGNTIYF
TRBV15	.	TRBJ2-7	TGTGCCACCAGCAGAGATCGGGGGTCTAGCCGCTACGAGCAGTACTTC	CATSRDRGSSRYEQYF
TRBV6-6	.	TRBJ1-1	TGTGCCAGCAGTGACCTCCGGGAGGGGCAGGCTGAAGCTTTCTTT	CASSDLREGQAEAFF
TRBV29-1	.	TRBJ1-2	TGCAGCGTTGGGGGCAGTCAATATGGCTACACCTTC	CSVGGSQYGYTF
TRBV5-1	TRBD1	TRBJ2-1	TGCGCCAGCCGTGAACAGGGGGCGCACAATGAGCAGTTCTTC	CASREQGAHNEQFF
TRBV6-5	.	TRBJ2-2	TGTGCCACCGGGCGAGGGAATTGGGCCGGGGAGCTGTTTTTT	CATGRGNWAGELFF
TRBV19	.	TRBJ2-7	TGTGCCAGTAGTATATCAGGTTTCAACGAGCAGTACTTC	CASSISGFNEQYF
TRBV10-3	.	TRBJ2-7	TGTGCCATCAGTGACACAGCAGGGGTAACTCGCGAGCAGTACTTC	CAISDTAGVTREQYF